The clone carrying this TCR beta chain was recorded once. The antigen is undetermined. CDR1 is LNHDA and CDR2 is SQIVND in the germline V gene (reference sequence). Between the trimmed V and J ends, which lost 3 bases and 7 bases, there was a span of 12 bases. The CDR3 extends over 13 amino acids. The sample belongs to a study of cytotoxic CD8 clonotypes in ibrutinib-treated CLL. Study in general: After treatment lasting a median roughly 13 months, range 6 to 36, response samples were collected.

Depth targeted 1 in 200,000 to 1 in 1 million T cells, averaging 10x coverage per clonotype. Data came from immunoSEQ multiplex PCR; TCRdb stores just in-frame clones and leaves some out. The sample lists about 160,000 clones, about 80% occurring once. General study findings and limits: There were differences in sampling times between sustained-remission and progressing patients.

The chain carries TRBV19 and TRBJ1-2, with unresolved D. The TCR originated in a human donor with chronic lymphocytic leukemia. Source: PBMCs, taken after 12 months of ibrutinib treatment. CDR3 protein: CASSISRVAGYTF. CDR3 sequence (DNA): TGTGCCAGTAGTATTTCACGGGTGGCTGGCTACACCTTC. Combining the CDR3 with reference TRBV19 and TRBJ1-2 gives the whole variable domain DGGITQSPKYLFRKEGQNVTLSCEQNLNHDAMYWYRQDPGQGLRLIYYSQIVNDFQKGDIAEGYSVSREKKESFPLTVTSAQKNPTAFYLCASSISRVAGYTFGSGTRLTVV.